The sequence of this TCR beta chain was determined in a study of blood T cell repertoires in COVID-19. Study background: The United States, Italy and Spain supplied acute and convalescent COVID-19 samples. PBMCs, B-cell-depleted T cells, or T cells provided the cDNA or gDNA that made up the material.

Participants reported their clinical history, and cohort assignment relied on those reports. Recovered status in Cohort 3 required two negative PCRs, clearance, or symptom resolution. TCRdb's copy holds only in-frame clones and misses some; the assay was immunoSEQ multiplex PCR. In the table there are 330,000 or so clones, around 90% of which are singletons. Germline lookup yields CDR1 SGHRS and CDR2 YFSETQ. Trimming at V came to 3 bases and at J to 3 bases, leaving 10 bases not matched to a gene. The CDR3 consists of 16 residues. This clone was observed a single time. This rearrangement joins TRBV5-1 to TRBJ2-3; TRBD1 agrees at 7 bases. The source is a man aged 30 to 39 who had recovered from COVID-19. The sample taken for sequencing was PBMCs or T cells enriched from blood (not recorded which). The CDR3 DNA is TGCGCCAGCAGCTCATTACAGGGGCTGCGGACAGATACGCAGTATTTT. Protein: CASSSLQGLRTDTQYF.